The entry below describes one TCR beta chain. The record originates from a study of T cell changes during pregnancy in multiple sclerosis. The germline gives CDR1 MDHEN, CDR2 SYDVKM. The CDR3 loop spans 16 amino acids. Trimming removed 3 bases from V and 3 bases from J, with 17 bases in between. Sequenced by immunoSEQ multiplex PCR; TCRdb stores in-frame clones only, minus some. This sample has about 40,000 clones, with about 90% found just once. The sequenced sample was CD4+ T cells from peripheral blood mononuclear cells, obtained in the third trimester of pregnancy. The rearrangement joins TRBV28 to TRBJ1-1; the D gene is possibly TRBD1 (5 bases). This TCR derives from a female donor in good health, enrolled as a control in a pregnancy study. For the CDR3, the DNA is TGTGCCAGCAGTTTTGGATATAGGGGCCGGTACACTGAAGCTTTCTTT. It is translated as CASSFGYRGRYTEAFF. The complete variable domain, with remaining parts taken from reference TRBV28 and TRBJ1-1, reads DVKVTQSSRYLVKRTGEKVFLECVQDMDHENMFWYRQDPGLGLRLIYFSYDVKMKEKGDIPEGYSVSREKKERFSLILESASTNQTSMYLCASSFGYRGRYTEAFFGQGTRLTVV.